The clone carrying this T cell receptor beta chain was detected a few times. The data derive from a study of T cells after yellow fever vaccination. For the study at large: SMART-Seq v4 Ultra Low Input served to prepare low-cell-number fractions.

Generation of TCR cDNA used 5'RACE template switching (which added a universal primer site and UMIs). MiXCR, applied by TCRdb to the 5' RACE reads, yields one record per CDR3 protein. The sample has around 350,000 distinct CDR3 sequences; approximately 10% are singletons. V was cut by 4 bases and J by 11 bases, with 14 bases left in between. The CDR3 totals 12 residues. Germline assignment: CDR1 SGHRS and CDR2 YFSETQ. Sequencing used PBMCs, obtained on the day of the first yellow fever vaccination. V and J are TRBV5-1 and TRBJ2-3; maybe TRBD2 (6 bases). The clonotype was recovered from a man between 18 and 29 years old who received the YFV17D yellow fever vaccine. CDR3 protein: CASSEGLRLQYF. CDR3 DNA sequence: TGCGCCAGCAGCGAGGGACTGCGCTTGCAGTATTTT. Complete variable domain (other parts from reference TRBV5-1 and TRBJ2-3): KAGVTQTPRYLIKTRGQQVTLSCSPISGHRSVSWYQQTPGQGLQFLFEYFSETQRNKGNFPGRFSGRQFSNSRSEMNVSTLELGDSALYLCASSEGLRLQYFGPGTRLTVL.